This T cell receptor beta chain is from a study of OX40 agonist ivuxolimab in advanced cancers. Comments on this clone: The antigen is unknown.

Germline V gene sequence: CDR1 SGHNT, CDR2 YYREEE (reference sequence). This CDR3 region has 14 residues. V was cut by 1 base and J by 9 bases, with 11 bases left in between. This table comes from immunoSEQ multiplex PCR, and its TCRdb copy is limited to in-frame clones, with some not included. The sample consists of 100,000 to 130,000 clones, 80% to 95% of them appearing once. Study-level findings and limits: On average, CD8+ T cells had more expanded clones than CD4+.

The source was CD4+ or CD8+ T cells sorted from blood, collected in a trial of the OX40 agonist ivuxolimab. The TCR was taken from an adult with an advanced solid tumor such as melanoma, head and neck, liver or kidney cancer. The genes are TRBV5-4 and TRBJ1-6; D is unclear. CDR3 in DNA: TGTGCCAGCAGCTTGAGCAGAGATGGTTCACCCCTCCACTTT. This translates into CASSLSRDGSPLHF.